A single T cell receptor (beta chain) is shown here with its context. Sequencing was performed with immunoSEQ multiplex PCR; in TCRdb, only in-frame clones are kept and a portion is missing. This table has roughly 570,000 clones, roughly 89% appearing once. The record originates from a study of blood T cell repertoires in COVID-19. The germline CDR1 and CDR2 sequences are MNHEY and SVGAGI. Deletions cut 8 bases from V and 0 bases from J, with 10 bases between. The CDR3 covers 14 residues. The material sequenced was peripheral blood. The V call is TRBV6-5, the J call TRBJ2-2; a weak D match, TRBD1 (5 bases). The sequence was obtained from a woman between 50 and 59 years old with COVID-19, enrolled during active disease. The CDR3 DNA follows: TGTGCCAGCGGGGCAGGGACGAACACCGGGGAGCTGTTTTTT. This gives the protein CASGAGTNTGELFF.